One and the same sample provided the 18 T cell receptor beta chains below, sequenced in a study of T cell responses to AZD1222 COVID-19 vaccine. This table comes from immunoSEQ multiplex PCR, and its TCRdb copy is limited to in-frame clones, with some not included. The sample includes around 180,000 clones, around 88% of them seen just once. The sample here was peripheral blood, taken on day 0 of AZD1222 vaccination. The receptors here all came from an adult in good health.

This chain links TRBV27 with TRBJ1-5; D is unclear. The CDR3 runs 17 residues. Germline V gene data show CDR1 as MNHEY and CDR2 as SMNVEV (reference sequence). The germline V and J ends were trimmed by 1 base and 1 base, with 14 bases remaining between them. CDR3 nucleotides: TGTGCCAGCAGTTTATTGGGTGGGATAGTGAGCAATCAGCCCCAGCATTTT. It codes for CASSLLGGIVSNQPQHF.

The table lists this clone with a count of one. V gene TRBV29-1 combines with J gene TRBJ2-2; either TRBD1 or TRBD2 may supply D (6 bases each). Germline CDR1 is SQVTM and CDR2 is ANQGSEA. V gave up 4 bases and J gave up 3 bases, with 21 bases separating them. This CDR3 comprises 17 residues. The CDR3 protein is CSVVGFGGVKDTGELFF. The CDR3 nucleotides read TGCAGCGTTGTAGGGTTCGGGGGCGTGAAGGACACCGGGGAGCTGTTTTTT.

The genes are TRBV4-3 and TRBJ1-2; D remains ambiguous. The V end lost 0 bases, the J end lost 6 bases, and 11 bases lay between the germline ends. Germline V gives CDR1 LGHNA, CDR2 YSLEER. The CDR3 has 14 amino acids. The CDR3 DNA sequence: TGCGCCAGCAGCCAAGATATCGGAGGAAATGGCTACACCTTC. This sequence encodes CASSQDIGGNGYTF.

V gene TRBV15 combines with J gene TRBJ2-4; D might be TRBD2 (6 bases). Trimming cost V 7 bases and J 0 bases, with 16 bases left between them. Germline-derived CDR1 and CDR2 are LNHNV and YYDKDF (reference sequence). The CDR3 loop spans 16 amino acids. The chain's CDR3 is CATTMGGAQAKNIQYF. CDR3 nucleotides: TGTGCCACCACCATGGGGGGTGCGCAAGCCAAAAACATTCAGTACTTC.

CDR3: CASSANRDEAFF. CDR3 DNA: TGTGCCAGCTCCGCTAACAGAGATGAAGCTTTCTTT. The rearrangement uses TRBV18 and TRBJ1-1; no clear D gene. The CDR3 is 12 amino acids. Trimming stripped 6 bases from V and 7 bases from J, with 12 bases between. Germline loops: CDR1 KGHSH, CDR2 LQKENI.

The chain joins TRBV4-3 to TRBJ2-6; D might be TRBD1 or TRBD2, each matching 5 bases. Trimming shortened V by 1 base and J by 0 bases, and 13 bases separated the two germline ends. CDR1 LGHNA and CDR2 YSLEER come from the germline V gene. This CDR3 is 18 amino acids long. CDR3 in DNA: TGCGCCAGCAGCCAAGGCAGTGAGGGGTTCTCTGGGGCCAACGTCCTGACTTTC. The encoded protein is CASSQGSEGFSGANVLTF.

The V and J genes are TRBV5-6 and TRBJ2-1, with 10 bases fitting TRBD2. The trim removed 5 bases at V and 15 bases at J, leaving 14 bases unmatched. Germline CDR1 and CDR2: SGHDT and YYEEEE. The CDR3 extends over 14 amino acids. CDR3 coding DNA: TGTGCCAGCAGGTTGTCCTCTACTAGCGGGGCTCTGTTCTTC. Translating gives CASRLSSTSGALFF.

The chain carries TRBV12-3 or TRBV12-4 and TRBJ1-6, with D unresolved. CDR3 size: 12 residues. Trimming cost V 6 bases and J 12 bases, with 12 bases left between them. The CDR3 nucleotides are TGTGCCAGCAGCCCATCCAGGTTACCCCTCCACTTT. Its protein is CASSPSRLPLHF.

The chain combines TRBV18 with TRBJ1-1; maybe TRBD1 (5 bases). The V end was cut by 3 bases, the J end by 4 bases, with 9 bases between. The length of the CDR3 is 13 residues. Germline V CDR1 and CDR2: KGHSH, LQKENI. The CDR3 DNA sequence: TGTGCCAGCTCACCGAATGGGGGCACTGAAGCTTTCTTT. This sequence encodes CASSPNGGTEAFF.

V and J are TRBV15 and TRBJ2-5; no firm D call. V lost 0 bases and J lost 2, with 13 bases in between. CDR1 is LNHNV and CDR2 is YYDKDF in the germline V gene (reference sequence). This CDR3 spans 16 amino acids. The CDR3 coding sequence is TGTGCCACCAGCAGAGACCCACGGATGACACAAGAGACCCAGTACTTC. Residues: CATSRDPRMTQETQYF.

Remarks on this clone: The same CDR3 arises from other DNA sequences in this sample as well. This rearrangement joins TRBV5-1 to TRBJ2-7; D not resolved. The V gene lost 1 base and the J gene lost 2 bases, with 4 bases spanning the gap. This CDR3 spans 12 amino acids. Looked up from germline, CDR1 is SGHRS and CDR2 is YFSETQ. CDR3 DNA sequence: TGCGCCAGCAGCTTGTCCGCCTACGAGCAGTACTTC. It is translated as CASSLSAYEQYF.

The chain links TRBV4-1 to TRBJ2-7; 15 bases map to TRBD2. The CDR3 sequence is 16 residues long. Looked up from germline, CDR1 is MGHRA and CDR2 is YSYEKL. V gave up 4 bases and J gave up 5 bases; unmatched junction bases: 6. This chain's CDR3 is CASSLRTSGGADEQYF. CDR3 in DNA: TGCGCCAGCAGCCTCCGGACTAGCGGGGGGGCCGACGAGCAGTACTTC.

The chain has TRBV9 and TRBJ2-7; 12 positions agree with TRBD1. Germline CDR1 reads SGDLS; CDR2 reads YYNGEE. CDR3 length: 15 amino acids. The ends lost 0 bases at V and 2 bases at J; junction bases unmatched: 0. The CDR3 spells CASSVGDRGPYEQYF. In DNA form, the CDR3 reads TGTGCCAGCAGCGTAGGGGACAGGGGGCCCTACGAGCAGTACTTC.

The rearrangement links TRBV15 to TRBJ2-1, with D possibly being TRBD1 (9 bases). From germline, CDR1 is LNHNV and CDR2 YYDKDF (reference sequence). Trimming pared 0 bases from V and 8 bases from J, leaving 14 bases between. The CDR3 is 15 residues long. The chain's CDR3 is CATSREGQGLDEQFF. CDR3 bases: TGTGCCACCAGCAGAGAGGGACAGGGACTAGATGAGCAGTTCTTC. The whole variable domain, filled in from reference TRBV15 and TRBJ2-1, reads DAMVIQNPRYQVTQFGKPVTLSCSQTLNHNVMYWYQQKSSQAPKLLFHYYDKDFNNEADTPDNFQSRRPNTSFCFLDIRSPGLGDTAMYLCATSREGQGLDEQFFGPGTRLTVL.

This sequence joins TRBV11-2 and TRBJ2-7; tentative D call: TRBD2 (7 bases). CDR3 length: 16 amino acids. CDR1 SGHAT and CDR2 FQNNGV come from the germline V gene. Trimming pared 6 bases from V and 4 bases from J, leaving 22 bases between. The CDR3 is CASRGTAGQREYEQYF. In DNA form, the CDR3 reads TGTGCCAGCAGGGGGACGGCAGGACAGCGGGAATACGAGCAGTACTTC. Full variable domain (remainder filled in from reference TRBV11-2 and TRBJ2-7): EAGVAQSPRYKIIEKRQSVAFWCNPISGHATLYWYQQILGQGPKLLIQFQNNGVVDDSQLPKDRFSAERLKGVDSTLKIQPAKLEDSAVYLCASRGTAGQREYEQYFGPGTRLTVT.

The gene calls are TRBV6-2 or TRBV6-3 and TRBJ2-7, with unresolved D. Germline CDR1 and CDR2: MNHEY and SVGEGT. The V and J ends lost 5 bases and 0 bases respectively, with 11 bases between them. The CDR3 runs 14 residues. The CDR3, as DNA: TGTGCCAGCAGTCCATCTCTGAGCTCCTACGAGCAGTACTTC. Protein: CASSPSLSSYEQYF.

This clone was detected only once. The chain employs TRBV18 and TRBJ2-7; D not certain. This CDR3 contains 14 residues. Between the trimmed V and J ends, which lost 0 bases and 6 bases, there was a span of 12 bases. Germline CDR1 reads KGHSH; CDR2 reads LQKENI. In DNA, the CDR3 is TGTGCCAGCTCACCACCGGCCAGTCCTTCCGAGCAGTACTTC. This translates into CASSPPASPSEQYF.

The CDR3 DNA follows: TGTGCCAGCAGCCCGTCTCGGGGCTCGTATGAGCAGTTCTTC. Translated, it gives CASSPSRGSYEQFF. This chain joins TRBV3-1 (or the pseudogene TRBV3-2) and TRBJ2-1, with D perhaps TRBD1 or TRBD2 (5 bases each). Germline CDR1 is LGHDT and CDR2 is YNNKEL (reference sequence). This CDR3 contains 14 residues. With 4 bases removed from V and 8 bases from J, the gap between germline ends came to 15 bases.